The 7 T cell receptor beta chains below were found in one sample sequenced in a study of T cells in Graves' hyperthyroidism and ophthalmopathy. TCR beta CDR3 sequences were amplified from RNA transcripts. HTBI primers were used for first-round RT-PCR of the TCR CDR3. A single record per CDR3 protein comes from TCRdb applying MiXCR to the multiplex PCR reads. Of around 370,000 distinct CDR3 sequences in the sample, less than 20% were seen once. The specimen was blood. The receptors stem from a man younger than 35 with Graves' ophthalmopathy.

The chain couples TRBV3-1 to TRBJ2-4; no definite D call. This CDR3 spans 16 amino acids. The V end was cut by 4 bases, the J end by 4 bases, with 17 bases between. From germline, CDR1 is LGHDT and CDR2 YNNKEL (reference sequence). The CDR3 nucleotides are TGTGCCAGCAGCCCTCCCACGGCGCTGCTGAAAAACATTCAGTACTTC. Translation: CASSPPTALLKNIQYF. Using reference TRBV3-1 and TRBJ2-4 for the parts outside the CDR3, the full variable domain is DTAVSQTPKYLVTQMGNDKSIKCEQNLGHDTMYWYKQDSKKFLKIMFSYNNKELIINETVPNRFSPKSPDKAHLNLHINSLELGDSAVYFCASSPPTALLKNIQYFGAGTRLSVL.

Many counts were recorded for this clonotype. The rearrangement uses TRBV5-1 and TRBJ1-1, with TRBD1 as a possible D gene (5 bases). Germline V gene data show CDR1 as SGHRS and CDR2 as YFSETQ. The germline V and J ends were trimmed by 4 bases and 5 bases, with 18 bases remaining between them. The CDR3 has 15 amino acids. Written as DNA, the CDR3 is TGCGCCAGCAGCCCCGGAGGGGTCTCCGGAACTGAAGCTTTCTTT. Its protein is CASSPGGVSGTEAFF.

This clonotype was found a few times. The V call is TRBV9, the J call TRBJ1-3; D gene ambiguous. Germline values: CDR1 SGDLS, CDR2 YYNGEE. The CDR3 sequence is 15 residues long. Trimming shortened V by 3 bases and J by 0 bases, and 10 bases separated the two germline ends. For the CDR3, the DNA is TGTGCCAGCAGCGAGTCCCCAGGCTCTGGAAACACCATATATTTT. Amino acids: CASSESPGSGNTIYF.

Only a few counts were recorded for this clonotype. The V and J genes are TRBV6-2 or TRBV6-3 and TRBJ2-7; D gene unclear. V lost 2 bases, J lost 7 bases, and 9 bases lay in between. CDR1 is MNHEY, CDR2 SVGEGT, per germline. This CDR3 is built from 12 residues. In DNA, the CDR3 is TGTGCCAGCAGTTACGTCCGTGGTGAGCAGTACTTC. Encoded protein: CASSYVRGEQYF.

This clonotype was found a few times. V and J are TRBV24-1 and TRBJ2-5; no reliable D call. This CDR3 comprises 13 residues. Germline V lookup: CDR1 KGHDR, CDR2 SFDVKD. With 5 bases removed from V and 6 bases from J, the gap between germline ends came to 12 bases. The CDR3: CATSATAVQTQYF. The CDR3 coding sequence is TGTGCCACCAGTGCCACGGCGGTGCAGACCCAGTACTTC.

Remarks on this clonotype: Sequence at one end of the junction differs from germline and may be a read error. The genes are TRBV5-1 and TRBJ2-5; D is undetermined. The CDR3 length is 14 residues. Germline CDR1 is SGHRS and CDR2 is YFSETQ. This CDR3 is CASSLSASQVTQYF. DNA for the CDR3: TGCGCCAGCAGCTTGTCGGCCAGCCAAGTGACCCAGTACTTC.

This clonotype was recorded at least ten times. This chain links TRBV20-1 with TRBJ2-7; D is perhaps TRBD1 (5 bases). The germline V gene encodes CDR1 DFQATT and CDR2 SNEGSKA (reference sequence). V was shortened by 3 bases and J by 5 bases, with 20 bases between the two germline ends. The CDR3 runs to 15 residues. The CDR3 sequence is CSARALGVVRNEQYF. In DNA form, the CDR3 reads TGCAGTGCTAGGGCTCTAGGGGTTGTTCGGAACGAGCAGTACTTC.